A selection of T cell receptor beta chains follows, all from one sample in a study of cytotoxic CD8 clonotypes in ibrutinib-treated CLL. Repertoires were generated with immunoSEQ multiplex PCR, while TCRdb's copy carries only in-frame clones and drops some. The sample records some 300,000 clones, around four fifths being singletons. The sequencing here drew on PBMCs, taken before ibrutinib treatment. All receptors derive from a human donor with chronic lymphocytic leukemia. Both conserved end residues are part of each CDR3. A D gene is named only where the DNA matches it firmly. Clone size is shown for a subset of rows, as once, few, many or a class of expanded clone.

TRBJ2-7	.	TRBV2	.	TGTGCCAGCAGGGGACGTTACTACGAGCAGTACTTC	CASRGRYYEQYF
TRBJ2-1	TRBD1	TRBV19	once	TGTGCCAGTAGTATTGACAGGGCGTATGAGCAGTTCTTC	CASSIDRAYEQFF
TRBJ2-3	TRBD2	TRBV7-2	.	TGTGCCAGCAGTGGTGGGAGGGCCTACACAGATACGCAGTATTTT	CASSGGRAYTDTQYF
TRBJ2-7	TRBD1	TRBV5-1	.	TGCGCCAGCGGCCGTGGGACAGGTGGAGCCTACGAGCAGTACTTC	CASGRGTGGAYEQYF
TRBJ1-5	.	TRBV6-5	.	TGTGCCAGCAGTTACTCGACGTTTCAGCCCCAGCATTTT	CASSYSTFQPQHF
TRBJ2-7	TRBD2	TRBV5-1	.	TGCGCCAGCAGCCCCATAACTAGCGGGAGTTCTCCCGAGCAGTACTTC	CASSPITSGSSPEQYF
TRBJ2-7	.	TRBV7-8	.	TGTGCCAGCAGCCATATAATCCGGGACCCACACTACGAGCAGTACTTC	CASSHIIRDPHYEQYF
TRBJ2-2	.	TRBV29-1	few	TGCAGCGTAAAAGACCACACCGGGGAGCTGTTTTTT	CSVKDHTGELFF
TRBJ2-7	TRBD1	TRBV2	.	TGTGCCAGCAGGACAGGGGGCGTCTACGAGCAGTACTTC	CASRTGGVYEQYF
TRBJ2-3	.	TRBV7-2	.	TGTGCCAGCAGCTTAGTAGGTGCGTTTCATGCAGATACGCAGTATTTT	CASSLVGAFHADTQYF
TRBJ2-7	TRBD1	TRBV6-1	.	TGTGCCAGCAGTGATCCGGGACAGGCGAACCACGAGCAGTACTTC	CASSDPGQANHEQYF
TRBJ1-5	TRBD1	TRBV30	.	TGTGCCTGGACGTACCAGGGGGCCAATCAGCCCCAGCATTTT	CAWTYQGANQPQHF
TRBJ2-2	.	TRBV7-9	.	TGTGCCAGCAGCTTAGAGGGCAGGGAGACCGGGGAGCTGTTTTTT	CASSLEGRETGELFF
TRBJ2-7	TRBD1	TRBV5-1	.	TGCGCCAGCAGCCCACCGGGACAGGGGACGTACGAGCAGTACTTC	CASSPPGQGTYEQYF
TRBJ1-1	.	TRBV7-6	.	TGTGCCAGCTCAACGGGGCGATACACTGAAGCTTTCTTT	CASSTGRYTEAFF
TRBJ1-3	.	TRBV9	.	TGTGCCAGCAGCGGTCAGGGAGTGTTGAACACCATATATTTT	CASSGQGVLNTIYF
TRBJ1-1	.	TRBV29-1	.	TGCAGCGTTGAAGGCGGGACTGAAGCTTTCTTT	CSVEGGTEAFF
TRBJ2-7	.	TRBV4-3	.	TGCGCCAGCAGCCTCCGTAGCGGAGGGGCCTACGAGCAGTACTTC	CASSLRSGGAYEQYF
TRBJ2-1	.	TRBV2	.	TGTGCCATCTATGCGAGACAGGAGGACAATGAGCAGTTCTTC	CAIYARQEDNEQFF
TRBJ2-7	TRBD2	TRBV27	few	TGTGCCAGCAGTTTGGGTAGCGGGAGTAACGAGCAGTACTTC	CASSLGSGSNEQYF
TRBJ1-4	TRBD1	TRBV25-1	.	TGTGCCAGCAGTGAGTGGACAGGGGAAGAACTGTTTTTT	CASSEWTGEELFF
TRBJ1-3	.	TRBV19	.	TGTGCCAGTAGTATCCCAGTATTGGGTCTCTCTGGAAACACCATATATTTT	CASSIPVLGLSGNTIYF
TRBJ2-7	.	TRBV19	.	TGTGCCAGTAGTATCGACGACCTGAGCTCCTACGAGCAGTACTTC	CASSIDDLSSYEQYF
TRBJ2-5	.	TRBV10-2	.	TGCGCCAGCGGTCCGGGCCGCAGGGTGCAAGAGACCCAGTACTTC	CASGPGRRVQETQYF
TRBJ2-3	TRBD2	TRBV18	.	TGTGCCAGCTCACCTAGCGGGAGTGATACGCAGTATTTT	CASSPSGSDTQYF
TRBJ1-2	TRBD1	TRBV6-1	.	TGTGCCAGCAGTGCACTACAGGGGGCCGATGGCTACACCTTC	CASSALQGADGYTF
TRBJ2-1	TRBD2	TRBV5-1	.	TGCGCCAGCAGCATAGCCGGGACTAGCGGGAGTCGGGAGCAGTTCTTC	CASSIAGTSGSREQFF
TRBJ2-3	.	TRBV25-1	.	TGTGCCAGCAGAGCGGATAGGTCTAGCACAGATACGCAGTATTTT	CASRADRSSTDTQYF
TRBJ2-5	TRBD2	TRBV30	.	TGTGCCTGGAGTGCGACTAGCGGGAGGCCCCAAGAGACCCAGTACTTC	CAWSATSGRPQETQYF
TRBJ2-7	TRBD2	TRBV28	.	TGTGCCAGCAGTTTCACCCTAGCGGGCCTATCCTACGAGCAGTACTTC	CASSFTLAGLSYEQYF
TRBJ2-1	TRBD1	TRBV9	once	TGTGCCAGCAGCGATGGGACAGGGGCTAATGAGCAGTTCTTC	CASSDGTGANEQFF
TRBJ2-7	.	TRBV6-5	.	TGTGCCAGCAGTCCAAAGTACGGGAGTTACCACGAGCAGTACTTC	CASSPKYGSYHEQYF
TRBJ2-1	.	TRBV7-9	.	TGTGCCAGCAGCAGTGGGGGAGAGCAGTTCTTC	CASSSGGEQFF
TRBJ1-4	.	TRBV4-2	.	TGTGCCAGCAGCCAAGATTTAGTTACGGGGAATGCAGAAAAACTGTTTTTT	CASSQDLVTGNAEKLFF
TRBJ2-7	.	TRBV6-5	.	TGTGCCAGCAGCCGAAACACAGGGTTCTACGAGCAGTACTTC	CASSRNTGFYEQYF
TRBJ2-3	.	TRBV4-2	.	TGTGCCAGCAGCCAAGATGGACCAAGTAGCACAGATACGCAGTATTTT	CASSQDGPSSTDTQYF
TRBJ2-3	TRBD2	TRBV11-3	few	TGTGCCAGCAGCTTACGGCGAGCTAGCGGGAGGACAGATACGCAGTATTTT	CASSLRRASGRTDTQYF
TRBJ1-5	.	TRBV15	.	TGTGCCACCAGCAGAGTAGGGGATGGCAATCAGCCCCAGCATTTT	CATSRVGDGNQPQHF
TRBJ2-5	.	TRBV6-5	.	TGTGCCAGCAGTGTCGGGAGAGGTGAGACCCAGTACTTC	CASSVGRGETQYF
TRBJ2-7	.	TRBV7-2	.	TGTGCCAGCAGCTTAAGGGGCCAGGGGCCTACCTACGAGCAGTACTTC	CASSLRGQGPTYEQYF
TRBJ2-2	TRBD2	TRBV5-4	.	TGTGCCAGCAGCTTGGTTGCGGGAGCCACCGGGGAGCTGTTTTTT	CASSLVAGATGELFF
TRBJ1-2	.	TRBV9	.	TGTGCCAGCAGCGTCCACAGGGATGGCTACACCTTC	CASSVHRDGYTF
TRBJ2-7	.	TRBV6-5	few	TGTGCCAGCCGAGCACTCTACGAGCAGTACTTC	CASRALYEQYF
TRBJ2-1	TRBD2	TRBV5-4	.	TGTGCCAGCAGCCCATTTAGCGGGGGAAGCTCCTACAATGAGCAGTTCTTC	CASSPFSGGSSYNEQFF
TRBJ2-2	.	TRBV27	.	TGTGCCAGCAGTGCCGTGGGGGCCGGGGAGCTGTTTTTT	CASSAVGAGELFF
TRBJ1-2	TRBD1	TRBV27	.	TGTGCCAGCAGTTTGACAGGGCATTATGGGGGCTACACCTTC	CASSLTGHYGGYTF